Listed here are 25 T cell receptor beta chains from one sample, sequenced in a study of regulatory T cells in long-lasting Graves disease. Time point denoted: persistent/refractory GD, antithyroid drugs over 5 years with positive TRAb. PBMC RNA served as the TCR library source. TCR beta libraries were built with iRepertoire HTBI primers and Arm-PCR of CDR3 regions. TCRdb passed the multiplex PCR reads through MiXCR, listing each CDR3 protein once. The table records fewer than 400,000 distinct CDR3 sequences, roughly 20% of them present only once. The material was peripheral blood mononuclear cells (PBMCs), obtained when the disease was refractory, from a patient treated with antithyroid drugs. The receptor set was obtained from a female donor with Graves disease.

The rearrangement uses TRBV29-1 and TRBJ2-1, with TRBD2 matching 11 bases. The V gene's germline CDR1 is SQVTM and CDR2 ANQGSEA. CDR3 length: 16 amino acids. V lost 1 base and J lost 7; bases outside the gene matches: 9. The CDR3 bases are TGCAGCGTTGAAGGCCAGCTAGCGGGAGGTCGGAATGAGCAGTTCTTC. As protein: CSVEGQLAGGRNEQFF.

The V call is TRBV6-1, the J call TRBJ2-1; possible D gene TRBD2, 7 bases. This CDR3 has 14 residues. Trimming removed 8 bases at V and 7 bases at J, with 18 bases between. CDR1 is MNHNS, CDR2 SASEGT, per germline. The CDR3 here is CASRGAGIRNEQFF. The CDR3 region has the DNA TGTGCCAGCCGGGGGGCCGGTATTAGGAATGAGCAGTTCTTC.

This clonotype showed up many times. The chain uses TRBV28 and TRBJ2-1, with 9 bases aligning to TRBD2. The CDR3 spans 15 residues. V lost 8 bases, J lost 2 bases, and 7 bases stayed unmatched. Germline V lookup: CDR1 MDHEN, CDR2 SYDVKM. CDR3 DNA: TGTGCCAGCCCCCCGACTAGCGGAGCCTACAATGAGCAGTTCTTC. Translation: CASPPTSGAYNEQFF.

This clonotype was seen only a few times. The V call is TRBV6-2 or TRBV6-3, the J call TRBJ2-2, with D unclear. The length of the CDR3 is 17 residues. V gave up 2 bases and J gave up 0 bases, with 13 bases separating them. Germline V gene sequence: CDR1 MNHEY, CDR2 SVGEGT. The CDR3: CASSYNSWGTNTGELFF. Here the CDR3 DNA reads TGTGCCAGCAGTTACAATAGCTGGGGTACGAACACCGGGGAGCTGTTTTTT.

This clonotype was observed at least ten times. This sequence joins TRBV11-2 and TRBJ2-7; D might be TRBD1 (7 bases). V lost 5 bases and J 3 bases, leaving 14 bases between the germline ends. Germline V gene data show CDR1 as SGHAT and CDR2 as FQNNGV. The length of the CDR3 is 14 residues. DNA for the CDR3: TGTGCCAGCAGCCTCCCAGGGGGGATCTACGAGCAGTACTTC. Translating it yields CASSLPGGIYEQYF.

This clonotype was counted many times. This chain connects TRBV7-2 to TRBJ2-5; a possible D gene is TRBD2 (5 bases). The V end lost 2 bases, the J end lost 2 bases, and 15 bases lay between the germline ends. The CDR3 is made up of 16 amino acids. CDR1 and CDR2 (germline): SGHTA, FQGNSA. CDR3 region: CASSLRVGRTQETQYF. The DNA of the CDR3 is TGTGCCAGCAGCTTACGGGTGGGTAGGACTCAAGAGACCCAGTACTTC.

Notes on this clonotype: Since a much larger clone is just one base distant, this may be a read error. CDR3 sequence (DNA): TGTGCCAGCAGTGTTTATCTGGGGGCGTACGAGCAGTACTTC. Translated, it gives CASSVYLGAYEQYF. This rearrangement joins TRBV2 to TRBJ2-7, with D perhaps matching TRBD1 (6 bases). Germline assignment: CDR1 SNHLY and CDR2 FYNNEI. The V end lost 4 bases, the J end lost 4 bases, and 14 bases lay between the germline ends. CDR3 length equals 14 residues.

Ten or more counts support this clonotype. V is TRBV6-2 or TRBV6-3 and J is TRBJ2-7; 7 bases align to TRBD2. CDR1 MNHEY and CDR2 SVGEGT come from the germline V gene. J was trimmed by 0 bases and V by 5 bases; bases with no gene match: 7. This CDR3 is 15 amino acids long. This chain's CDR3 is CASSEAGRISYEQYF. The CDR3 DNA reads as TGTGCCAGCAGTGAAGCGGGACGGATCTCCTACGAGCAGTACTTC.

This clonotype occurred a few times. V and J are TRBV30 and TRBJ2-7, with D possibly TRBD2 on 7 matching bases. V dropped 0 bases and J dropped 5 bases, with 20 bases sitting between them. CDR3 size: 16 residues. The germline gives CDR1 GTSNPN, CDR2 SVGIG (reference sequence). CDR3 in amino acids: CAWSVWGGQVLHEQYF. The CDR3, as DNA: TGTGCCTGGAGTGTATGGGGGGGGCAGGTACTTCACGAGCAGTACTTC.

This clonotype turned up a few times. This chain joins TRBV7-8 and TRBJ1-4; D is unresolved. This CDR3 region has 15 residues. CDR1 is SGHVS and CDR2 is FQNEAQ in the germline V gene. V was trimmed by 5 bases and J by 0 bases, leaving 10 bases between them. The CDR3 nucleotides are TGTGCCAGCAGCCCCTTGAGCACAACTAATGAAAAACTGTTTTTT. Translated: CASSPLSTTNEKLFF.

J is TRBJ1-5 and V is TRBV7-8; no reliable D call. Trimming left V 8 bases short and J 1 base short, with 9 bases between. The CDR3 is made up of 13 amino acids. Germline CDR1 is SGHVS and CDR2 is FQNEAQ. The chain's CDR3 is CASRGLSNQPQHF. The CDR3 region has the DNA TGTGCCAGCCGAGGCTTGAGCAATCAGCCCCAGCATTTT.

The genes are TRBV3-1 and TRBJ2-7; D is undetermined. Trimming cost V 2 bases and J 4 bases, with 3 bases left between them. Germline V CDR1 and CDR2: LGHDT, YNNKEL (reference sequence). The CDR3 is made up of 11 amino acids. Here the CDR3 DNA reads TGTGCCAGCAGCCAATATTACGAGCAGTACTTC. It yields the protein CASSQYYEQYF.

There are many counts of this clonotype. The genes are TRBV5-1 and TRBJ2-7, with 11 bases aligning to TRBD2. Germline trimming cut 3 bases from V and 2 bases from J; bases unmatched to any gene: 16. From germline, CDR1 is SGHRS and CDR2 YFSETQ. The CDR3 is 19 amino acids. The DNA of the CDR3 is TGCGCCAGCAGCTACGGAGGTACTAGCGGGAGTCCTTTTACCTACGAGCAGTACTTC. This encodes CASSYGGTSGSPFTYEQYF.

The CDR3 region is CASSRDRSTEAFF. CDR3 sequence (DNA): TGTGCCAGCAGTAGAGACAGGTCCACTGAAGCTTTCTTT. This rearrangement joins TRBV6-1 to TRBJ1-1, with D tentatively TRBD1 (6 bases). Trimming cost V 5 bases and J 4 bases, with 11 bases left between them. This CDR3 region has 13 residues. Germline V gene sequence: CDR1 MNHNS, CDR2 SASEGT.

There are many counts of this clonotype. The rearrangement joins TRBV5-1 to TRBJ1-1; no reliable D call. CDR1 SGHRS and CDR2 YFSETQ come from the germline V gene. V lost 9 bases to trimming and J lost 0 bases, with 18 bases between them. CDR3 length: 15 residues. CDR3 sequence: CATKISGGMNTEAFF. The CDR3 nucleotides are TGCGCCACCAAAATCTCTGGCGGTATGAACACTGAAGCTTTCTTT.

On this clonotype itself: A much more abundant neighbour one base away suggests this may be a read error. The chain couples TRBV7-8 to TRBJ1-4; D gene ambiguous. CDR1 and CDR2 (germline): SGHVS, FQNEAQ. Trimming stripped 6 bases from V and 8 bases from J, with 22 bases between. The CDR3 consists of 16 residues. The CDR3 sequence: CASSRPPSGLGEKLFF. The CDR3 DNA reads as TGTGCCAGCAGTCGACCTCCCTCGGGTCTAGGGGAAAAACTGTTTTTT.

This clonotype was counted only a few times. The rearrangement links TRBV12-3 or TRBV12-4 to TRBJ1-4; D is ambiguous. Trimming cost V 3 bases and J 14 bases, with 10 bases left between them. The CDR3 totals 11 residues. CDR3 in amino acids: CASSLEGALFF. The CDR3 DNA sequence: TGTGCCAGCAGTTTGGAGGGAGCGCTGTTTTTT.

The sample holds many counts of this clonotype. The chain recombines TRBV6-5 with TRBJ1-2; D perhaps matches TRBD1 (6 bases). The CDR3 spans 14 residues. Trimming stripped 0 bases from V and 4 bases from J, with 9 bases between. Germline V CDR1 and CDR2: MNHEY, SVGAGI. As DNA, the CDR3 is TGTGCCAGCAGTTACTCGGACAGTTCCTATGGCTACACCTTC. Translating gives CASSYSDSSYGYTF.

This clonotype was counted only a few times. The chain recombines TRBV28 with TRBJ2-3, with D uncertain. CDR3 length: 15 amino acids. Looked up from germline, CDR1 is MDHEN and CDR2 is SYDVKM. The V gene lost 2 bases and the J gene lost 3 bases, with 12 bases spanning the gap. CDR3 loop: CASSLLDLRTDTQYF. The CDR3 DNA reads as TGTGCCAGCAGTTTACTCGACTTAAGAACAGATACGCAGTATTTT.

This clonotype was recorded at least ten times. The chain couples TRBV7-2 to TRBJ2-6, with unresolved D. This CDR3 contains 15 residues. CDR1 and CDR2 from the germline V gene are SGHTA and FQGNSA. V was clipped by 6 bases and J by 3 bases, with 12 bases between them. CDR3 region: CASSPRLLGANVLTF. The CDR3 coding sequence is TGTGCCAGCAGTCCCAGGCTCCTTGGGGCCAACGTCCTGACTTTC.

V is TRBV4-1 and J is TRBJ1-2; D gene uncertain. V lost 1 base, J lost 3 bases, and 12 bases lay in between. This CDR3 contains 15 residues. CDR1 and CDR2 from the germline V gene are MGHRA and YSYEKL. CDR3 protein: CASSQGAGDDYGYTF. The CDR3 DNA follows: TGCGCCAGCAGCCAAGGTGCAGGTGATGACTATGGCTACACCTTC.

This clonotype appeared many times. This chain links TRBV28 with TRBJ2-7, with 8 nucleotides matching TRBD1. Germline-derived CDR1 and CDR2 are MDHEN and SYDVKM. The CDR3 length is 14 residues. With 6 bases clipped from V and 3 bases from J, the junction kept 7 bases outside the gene matches. For the CDR3, the DNA is TGTGCCAGCAGGTACGGACAGGGCTTCTACGAGCAGTACTTC. As protein: CASRYGQGFYEQYF.

This clonotype was seen at least ten times. The chain links TRBV11-2 to TRBJ1-1, with a weak D call TRBD1 (6 bases). This CDR3 region has 16 residues. V was trimmed by 2 bases and J by 0 bases, leaving 13 bases between them. CDR1 and CDR2 (germline): SGHAT, FQNNGV. This chain's CDR3 is CASSLPPDSMNTEAFF. CDR3 DNA: TGTGCCAGCAGCTTACCCCCGGACAGCATGAACACTGAAGCTTTCTTT.

This clonotype was observed at least ten times. The chain carries TRBV6-1 and TRBJ2-2; 10 bases fit TRBD2. V gave up 6 bases and J gave up 3 bases; unmatched junction bases: 4. The CDR3 is 15 amino acids. Germline loops: CDR1 MNHNS, CDR2 SASEGT. CDR3 sequence reads: CASRRLAGDTGELFF. DNA of the CDR3: TGTGCCAGCAGAAGGCTAGCGGGAGACACCGGGGAGCTGTTTTTT.

In its sample, this clonotype was seen a few times. The conserved closing phenylalanine or tryptophan is absent in this CDR3, likely reflecting a read error. J is TRBJ2-2 and V is TRBV12-3 or TRBV12-4; unclear D gene. The CDR3 is 12 amino acids. Deletions cut 3 bases from V and 2 bases from J, with 1 base between. CDR3 region: CASSFNTGELFS. The CDR3 nucleotides read TGTGCCAGCAGTTTCAACACCGGGGAGCTGTTTTCT.